This T cell receptor beta chain was recovered during a study of blood T cell repertoires in COVID-19. Looking at the study overall: Samples came from the United States, Italy and Spain, spanning acute and convalescent COVID-19. The analysed material was cDNA or gDNA that came from T cells, B-cell-depleted T cells, or PBMCs.

Authors' data handling: Amplification with reference gene primers provided the estimates of nucleated cell counts. Sequencing used immunoSEQ multiplex PCR; TCRdb keeps in-frame clones, though not all of them. The V and J calls and clone size were taken over from that table, and D and trimming were inferred from the DNA. The repertoire holds fewer than 250,000 clones, with around four fifths as singletons. The germline CDR1 and CDR2 sequences are SEHNR and FQNEAQ (reference sequence). V was trimmed by 1 base and J by 5 bases, leaving 14 bases between them. The CDR3 has 15 residues. Sequenced input: peripheral blood. The TCR originated in a man aged 45-65 years with active or convalescent COVID-19. The genes are TRBV7-9 and TRBJ1-2; D might be TRBD1 (5 bases). In nucleotides, the CDR3 is TGTGCCAGCAGCTTAGGTGGGACTGATTATTATGGCTACACCTTC. Translated: CASSLGGTDYYGYTF.